These 24 T cell receptor beta chains originate from one sample sequenced in a study of beta chain features in type 1 diabetes. Investigators reverse transcribed all isolated RNA, so they sequenced expressed TCRB transcripts. Clones were sequenced by immunoSEQ multiplex PCR, and TCRdb holds only the in-frame ones, with some missing. The sample lists around 320,000 clones; 12% to 15% were seen once. Material: central memory CD4+ T cells from blood. All receptors come from a man between 25 and 39 years old in good health.

As concerns this clone: Other DNA sequences in this sample translate to the same CDR3. This sequence joins TRBV27 and TRBJ2-1; the match to TRBD1 covers 11 bases. CDR1 and CDR2 from the germline V gene are MNHEY and SMNVEV (reference sequence). Trimming removed 3 bases from V and 6 bases from J; junction bases left unmatched: 4. The CDR3 runs to 15 residues. The CDR3 is CASSLSGTGGNEQFF. The DNA for the CDR3 is TGTGCCAGCAGTTTGTCCGGGACAGGGGGCAATGAGCAGTTCTTC.

This clone appeared a few times. The rearrangement uses TRBV6-5 and TRBJ1-5, with D uncertain. V was clipped by 9 bases and J by 6 bases, with 12 bases between them. This CDR3 has 12 amino acids. Germline V gene data show CDR1 as MNHEY and CDR2 as SVGAGI. The CDR3 DNA follows: TGTGCCAGTGACTCTCCCGGTCAGCCCCAGCATTTT. Encoded protein: CASDSPGQPQHF.

In its sample, this clone was seen many times. This chain links TRBV18 with TRBJ1-2; no definite D call. V was cut by 7 bases and J by 5 bases, with 11 bases left in between. The CDR3 extends over 12 amino acids. The germline V gene has CDR1 KGHSH and CDR2 LQKENI. The CDR3 DNA reads as TGTGCCAGCTTCGGACTGGAATATGGCTACACCTTC. This gives the protein CASFGLEYGYTF.

This rearrangement joins TRBV7-7 to TRBJ2-7; D is possibly TRBD1 (6 bases). CDR1 is SSHAT, CDR2 FNYEAQ, per germline (reference sequence). V was shortened by 2 bases and J by 2 bases, with 7 bases between the two germline ends. The CDR3 has 13 residues. The CDR3, as DNA: TGTGCCAGCAGCTTATCAGGGGCCTACGAGCAGTACGTC. Protein sequence: CASSLSGAYEQYV.

The chain is built from TRBV28 and TRBJ1-6; possible D gene TRBD1, 5 bases. Trimming shortened V by 9 bases and J by 10 bases, and 16 bases separated the two germline ends. Germline V gene data show CDR1 as MDHEN and CDR2 as SYDVKM. The CDR3 has 13 amino acids. For the CDR3, the DNA is TGTGCCAGTCTGCCAGGGTCTAGCTCACCCCTCCACTTT. Amino acid sequence: CASLPGSSSPLHF.

The rearrangement joins TRBV6-5 to TRBJ1-5; the D gene is possibly TRBD1 (5 bases). The V gene lost 4 bases and the J gene lost 6 bases, with 13 bases spanning the gap. The CDR3 contains 14 residues. Germline loops: CDR1 MNHEY, CDR2 SVGAGI. The CDR3 spells CASSLVSGTQPQHF. The CDR3 DNA follows: TGTGCCAGCAGTTTAGTGTCAGGGACTCAGCCCCAGCATTTT.

This clone was counted many times. The chain carries TRBV7-9 and TRBJ2-7; TRBD1 or TRBD2 may be the D gene (5 bases each). The germline V gene encodes CDR1 SEHNR and CDR2 FQNEAQ (reference sequence). This CDR3 has 13 amino acids. Trimming pared 1 base from V and 5 bases from J, leaving 9 bases between. CDR3 loop: CASSLVRGDEQYF. CDR3 coding DNA: TGTGCCAGCAGCTTAGTTCGGGGCGACGAGCAGTACTTC. The full variable domain, rest sourced from reference TRBV7-9 and TRBJ2-7, is DTGVSQNPRHKITKRGQNVTFRCDPISEHNRLYWYRQTLGQGPEFLTYFQNEAQLEKSRLLSDRFSAERPKGSFSTLEIQRTEQGDSAMYLCASSLVRGDEQYFGPGTRLTVT.

This clone was recorded many times. The same CDR3 arises from other DNA sequences in this sample as well. This rearrangement joins TRBV30 to TRBJ2-7; no firm D call. The CDR3 has 13 amino acids. The germline CDR1 and CDR2 sequences are GTSNPN and SVGIG (reference sequence). With 0 bases removed from V and 3 bases from J, the gap between germline ends came to 9 bases. CDR3: CAWSVSLYYEQYV. CDR3 coding DNA: TGTGCCTGGAGTGTCTCTCTATACTACGAGCAGTACGTC.

This clone appeared a few times. The V call is TRBV19, the J call TRBJ1-2, with a possible D match to TRBD1 (5 bases). V lost 6 bases, J lost 7 bases, and 18 bases lay in between. The CDR3 has 14 residues. Germline V gene data show CDR1 as LNHDA and CDR2 as SQIVND (reference sequence). This chain's CDR3 is CASSGEMRGSGYTF. The CDR3 DNA sequence: TGTGCCAGTAGCGGAGAAATGAGGGGAAGTGGCTACACCTTC.

The rearrangement links TRBV15 to TRBJ2-2; possibly TRBD2 for D (6 bases). V lost 6 bases to trimming and J lost 4 bases, with 9 bases between them. CDR3 length: 13 amino acids. Germline V lookup: CDR1 LNHNV, CDR2 YYDKDF (reference sequence). CDR3 residues: CATRRGVTGELFF. CDR3 DNA: TGTGCCACCAGGCGCGGGGTCACCGGGGAGCTGTTTTTT.

The rearrangement uses TRBV10-3 and TRBJ2-7; 7 nucleotides line up with TRBD1. Germline loops: CDR1 ENHRY, CDR2 SYGVKD. The ends lost 4 bases at V and 3 bases at J; junction bases unmatched: 3. The CDR3 is made up of 13 amino acids. CDR3 bases: TGTGCCATCAGTGTTCAGGGGGACTACGAGCAGTACTTC. Translated, it gives CAISVQGDYEQYF.

This chain joins TRBV7-2 and TRBJ1-1; 8 bases are shared with TRBD1. The germline CDR1 and CDR2 sequences are SGHTA and FQGNSA. The CDR3 spans 14 residues. After removal of 5 bases from V and 5 bases from J, the junction contained 7 bases not matched to a gene. The CDR3 sequence is CASSPWTGNTEAFF. The CDR3, as DNA: TGTGCCAGCAGCCCATGGACAGGGAATACTGAAGCTTTCTTT.

This clone showed up just a few times. V is TRBV4-3 and J is TRBJ1-1, with a tentative D call TRBD1 (6 bases). The V gene lost 0 bases and the J gene lost 4 bases, with 15 bases spanning the gap. From germline, CDR1 is LGHNA and CDR2 YSLEER. The length of the CDR3 is 16 residues. For the CDR3, the DNA is TGCGCCAGCAGCCAAGAGACAGGATTGCCCAGCACTGAAGCTTTCTTT. Amino acids: CASSQETGLPSTEAFF.

In this sample, this clone turned up a few times. The gene calls are TRBV18 and TRBJ2-7, with TRBD1 identical over 9 bases. The CDR3 has 14 residues. The V gene's germline CDR1 is KGHSH and CDR2 LQKENI. V was clipped by 2 bases and J by 4 bases; unmatched bases: 3. The CDR3 is CASSPSGTGYEQYV. CDR3 coding DNA: TGTGCCAGCTCACCAAGCGGGACAGGGTACGAGCAGTACGTC.

This clone was recorded a few times. The genes are TRBV10-3 and TRBJ1-5, with no clear D. Between the trimmed V and J ends, which lost 4 bases and 5 bases, there was a span of 9 bases. From germline, CDR1 is ENHRY and CDR2 SYGVKD. The CDR3 consists of 13 residues. The CDR3, as DNA: TGTGCCATCAGTGCGGGCGCTGATCAGCCCCAGCATTTT. Translation gives CAISAGADQPQHF.

The rearrangement uses TRBV18 and TRBJ2-3; 9 nucleotides agree with TRBD2. CDR1 KGHSH and CDR2 LQKENI come from the germline V gene. The CDR3 has 15 amino acids. The V and J ends lost 1 base and 7 bases, in that order; junction bases with no gene match: 6. The CDR3 nucleotides are TGTGCCAGCTCACCACGGGCGGGAGGGCGGAATACGCAGTATTTT. This gives the protein CASSPRAGGRNTQYF.

A few counts support this clone. The chain combines TRBV6-5 with TRBJ1-5; D is undetermined. With 5 bases removed from V and 0 bases from J, the gap between germline ends came to 5 bases. CDR1 and CDR2 (germline): MNHEY, SVGAGI. The CDR3 has 13 residues. The CDR3 spells CASSEHSNQPQHF. DNA for the CDR3: TGTGCCAGCAGTGAACATAGCAATCAGCCCCAGCATTTT.

There are a few counts of this clone. The gene calls are TRBV2 and TRBJ1-1; 9 bases are a match to TRBD1. CDR1 is SNHLY and CDR2 is FYNNEI in the germline V gene. The CDR3 covers 14 residues. V gave up 9 bases and J gave up 0 bases; unmatched junction bases: 5. The CDR3 here is CARGQGAMNTEAFF. CDR3 DNA: TGTGCCAGGGGACAGGGAGCTATGAACACTGAAGCTTTCTTT.

The chain joins TRBV7-8 to TRBJ2-5; a possible D gene is TRBD1 (6 bases). The CDR3 runs to 16 residues. In germline, CDR1 is SGHVS, CDR2 FQNEAQ. The germline V and J ends were trimmed by 5 bases and 0 bases, with 16 bases remaining between them. The DNA for the CDR3 is TGTGCCAGCAGCCTCCGGACAGATCCGTACCAAGAGACCCAGTACTTC. As protein: CASSLRTDPYQETQYF.

The rearrangement joins TRBV7-3 to TRBJ2-5, with D unclear. The CDR3 is made up of 10 amino acids. Deletions cut 5 bases from V and 8 bases from J, with 6 bases between. CDR1 and CDR2 (germline): SGHTA, FQGTGA. CDR3 nucleotides: TGTGCCAGCAGCCCAGCAACCCAGTACTTC. Translation: CASSPATQYF.

V and J are TRBV19 and TRBJ2-3, with 15 bases aligning to TRBD2. CDR1 LNHDA and CDR2 SQIVND come from the germline V gene (reference sequence). The CDR3 loop spans 17 amino acids. V lost 4 bases, J lost 6 bases, and 8 bases stayed unmatched. This CDR3 reads CASSNRTSGRGRDTQYF. For the CDR3, the DNA is TGTGCCAGTAGTAACAGGACTAGCGGGAGGGGTCGGGATACGCAGTATTTT.

This clone was seen a handful of times. CDR3 DNA sequence: TGTGCCAGCTCACCACAGGGTGCGGGGATCACAGATACGCAGTATTTT. Protein product: CASSPQGAGITDTQYF. The chain is built from TRBV18 and TRBJ2-3, with TRBD2 as a possible D gene (6 bases). CDR3 size: 16 residues. V lost 1 base and J 2 bases, leaving 13 bases between the germline ends. Germline assignment: CDR1 KGHSH and CDR2 LQKENI.

This clone turned up a few times. The gene calls are TRBV30 and TRBJ1-1, with no clear D. V lost 1 base, J lost 8 bases, and 11 bases lay in between. Per germline, CDR1 GTSNPN and CDR2 SVGIG (reference sequence). This CDR3 contains 12 residues. CDR3: CAWSETSREAFF. CDR3 nucleotide sequence: TGTGCCTGGAGTGAGACATCGCGGGAAGCTTTCTTT.

J is TRBJ1-5 and V is TRBV7-9; unclear D gene. Trimming took 4 bases from V and 6 from J, leaving 13 bases between them. CDR1 SEHNR and CDR2 FQNEAQ come from the germline V gene (reference sequence). The CDR3 spans 14 residues. The CDR3 loop is CASSSQVGGQPQHF. CDR3 sequence (DNA): TGTGCCAGCAGCTCCCAAGTGGGAGGTCAGCCCCAGCATTTT.